This TCR beta chain stems from a study of CD8 T cells in Susac syndrome. The V and J ends lost 2 bases and 0 bases, in that order; junction bases with no gene match: 9. The CDR3 extends over 18 amino acids. Germline CDR1 and CDR2: LNHDA and SQIVND (reference sequence). cDNA came from around 0.54 to 1 ug RNA primed by random hexamers. The method of amplification for TCR beta CDR3 was immunoSEQ multiplex PCR, covering 54 Vbeta and 13 Jbeta. MiXCR, applied by TCRdb to the immunoSEQ multiplex PCR reads, yields one record per CDR3 protein. Among fewer than 350,000 distinct CDR3 sequences listed, about 82% were seen once. TCR beta from blood CD8+ and CD4+ T cells was sequenced. Relapsing-remitting disease, either stable or active, was present in the treatment-naive patients who were the multiple sclerosis controls. The CD8+ and CD4+ T cells were isolated magnetically using a negative isolation approach, whereas the TEMRA cells were enriched by FACS.

This TCR was sampled from a human donor with multiple sclerosis. Specimen: CD8+ T cells from PBMCs. The V call is TRBV19, the J call TRBJ2-1; TRBD2 matches 8 bases. CDR3 sequence reads: CASSISGLARSSYNEQFF. The CDR3 DNA follows: TGTGCCAGTAGTATATCAGGACTAGCCCGTAGCTCCTACAATGAGCAGTTCTTC.